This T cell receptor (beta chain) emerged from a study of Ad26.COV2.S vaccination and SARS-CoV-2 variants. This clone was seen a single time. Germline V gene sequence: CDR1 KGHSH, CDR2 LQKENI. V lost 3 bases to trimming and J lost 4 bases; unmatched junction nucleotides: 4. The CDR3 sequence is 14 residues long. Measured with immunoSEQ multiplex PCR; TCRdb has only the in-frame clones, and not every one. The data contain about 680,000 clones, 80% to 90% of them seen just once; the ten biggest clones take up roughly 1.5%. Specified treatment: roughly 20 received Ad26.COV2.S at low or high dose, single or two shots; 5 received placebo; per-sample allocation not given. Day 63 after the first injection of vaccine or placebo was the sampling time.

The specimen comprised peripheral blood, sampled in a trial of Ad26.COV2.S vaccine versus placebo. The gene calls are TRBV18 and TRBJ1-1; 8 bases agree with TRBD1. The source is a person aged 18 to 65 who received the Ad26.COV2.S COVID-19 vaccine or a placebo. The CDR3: CASSPQGAGTEAFF. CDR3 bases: TGTGCCAGCTCACCTCAGGGGGCTGGCACTGAAGCTTTCTTT.